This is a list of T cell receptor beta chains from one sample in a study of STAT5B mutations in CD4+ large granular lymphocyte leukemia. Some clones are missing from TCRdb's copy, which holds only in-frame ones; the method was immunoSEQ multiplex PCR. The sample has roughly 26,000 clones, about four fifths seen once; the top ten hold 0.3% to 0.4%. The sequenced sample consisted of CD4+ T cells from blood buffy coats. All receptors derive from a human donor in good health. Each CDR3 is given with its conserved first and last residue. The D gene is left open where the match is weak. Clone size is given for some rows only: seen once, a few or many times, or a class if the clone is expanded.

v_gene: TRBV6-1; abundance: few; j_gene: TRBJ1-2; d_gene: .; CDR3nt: TGTGCCAGTGAAGGTTACACCTTC; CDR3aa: CASEGYTF
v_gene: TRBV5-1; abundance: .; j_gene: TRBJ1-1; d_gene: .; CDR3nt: TGCGCCAGCAGAGGGGGGGGGCGCGTTCACCTGAACACTGAAGCTTTCTTT; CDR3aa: CASRGGGRVHLNTEAFF
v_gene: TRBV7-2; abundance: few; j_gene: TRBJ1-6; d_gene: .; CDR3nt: TGTGCCAGCAGCTTGAGCTCTGGTAATTCACCCCTCCACTTT; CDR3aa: CASSLSSGNSPLHF
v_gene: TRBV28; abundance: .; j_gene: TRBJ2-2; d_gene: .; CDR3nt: TGTGCCAGCAGTGGAGGGGGGGTGAACACCGGGGAGCTGTTTTTT; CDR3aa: CASSGGGVNTGELFF
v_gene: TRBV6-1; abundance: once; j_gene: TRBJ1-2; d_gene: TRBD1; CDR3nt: TGTGCCAGCAGTGAAGCCGGACAGGGCGATGGCTACACCTTC; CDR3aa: CASSEAGQGDGYTF
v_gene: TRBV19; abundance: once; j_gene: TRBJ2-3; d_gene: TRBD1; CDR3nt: TGTGCCAGTAGTATAGATTGGGACAGGGGAAGCACAGATACGCAGTATTTT; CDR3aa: CASSIDWDRGSTDTQYF
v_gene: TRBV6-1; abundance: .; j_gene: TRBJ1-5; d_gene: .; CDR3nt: TGTGCCAGCAGACATGAGCTTAGCAATCAGCCCCAGCATTTT; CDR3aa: CASRHELSNQPQHF
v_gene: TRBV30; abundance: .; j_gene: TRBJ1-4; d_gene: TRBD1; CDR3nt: TGTGCCTGGAGCCTCCAGGGGGGGGAAAAACTGTTTTTT; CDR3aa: CAWSLQGGEKLFF
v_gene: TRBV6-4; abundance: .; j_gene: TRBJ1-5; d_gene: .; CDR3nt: TGTGCCAGCAGTCGGGAATTGGGGAATCAGCCCCAGCATTTT; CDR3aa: CASSRELGNQPQHF
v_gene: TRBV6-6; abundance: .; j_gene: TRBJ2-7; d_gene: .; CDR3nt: TGTGCCAGCAGTGGACGACAGGAGGGGGGAAGGGAGCAGTACTTC; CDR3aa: CASSGRQEGGREQYF
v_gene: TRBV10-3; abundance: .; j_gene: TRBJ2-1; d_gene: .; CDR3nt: TGTGCCATCAGTGGGGGCCGGGAGTTCCTCTTC; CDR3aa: CAISGGREFLF
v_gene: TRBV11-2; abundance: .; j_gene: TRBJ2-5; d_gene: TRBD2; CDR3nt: TGTGCCAGCAGCTTAGGGGGAGGGTCGGAGACCCAGTACTTC; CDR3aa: CASSLGGGSETQYF
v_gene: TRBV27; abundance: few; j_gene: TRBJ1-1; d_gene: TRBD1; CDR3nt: TGTGCCAGCAGACCCGGGACAGTGAACACTGAAGCTTTCTTT; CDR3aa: CASRPGTVNTEAFF
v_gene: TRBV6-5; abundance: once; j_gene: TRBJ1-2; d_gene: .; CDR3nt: TGTGCCAGCACTCCAATCGGTGGGCGAGGGCATGGCTACACCTTC; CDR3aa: CASTPIGGRGHGYTF
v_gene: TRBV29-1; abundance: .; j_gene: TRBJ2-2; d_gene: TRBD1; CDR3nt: TGCAGCGTAGAGGGACAGGGGGTTTTCGGGGAGCTGTTTTTT; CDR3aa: CSVEGQGVFGELFF
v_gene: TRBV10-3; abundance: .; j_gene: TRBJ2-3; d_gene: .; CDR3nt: TGTGCCATCAGTGAGTCGCGGAGTAGCGCGAGCCCCACAGATACGCAGTATTTT; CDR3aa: CAISESRSSASPTDTQYF
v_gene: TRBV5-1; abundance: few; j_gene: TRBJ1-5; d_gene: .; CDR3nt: TGCGCCAGCAGCTTGGGCGGGGGTAGCAATCAGCCCCAGCATTTT; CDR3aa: CASSLGGGSNQPQHF
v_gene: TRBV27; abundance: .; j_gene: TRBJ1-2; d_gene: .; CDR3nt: TGTGCCAGCAGTATTCCCCTCGGGGAACGTGACTATGGCTACACCTTC; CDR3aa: CASSIPLGERDYGYTF
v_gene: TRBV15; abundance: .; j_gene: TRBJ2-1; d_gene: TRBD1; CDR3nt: TGTGCCACCAGCAGAGATCTCCGGGACAGGGGGTTCTTC; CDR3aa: CATSRDLRDRGFF
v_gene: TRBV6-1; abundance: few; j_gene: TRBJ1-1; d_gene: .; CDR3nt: TGTGCCAGCAGCAAGGGGGTGGCGAACACTGAAGCTTTCTTT; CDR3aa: CASSKGVANTEAFF
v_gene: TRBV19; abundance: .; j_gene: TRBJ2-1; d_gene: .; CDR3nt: TGTGCCAGTAGTATCCCCCGGGGTATCGGTTACAATGAGCAGTTCTTC; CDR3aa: CASSIPRGIGYNEQFF
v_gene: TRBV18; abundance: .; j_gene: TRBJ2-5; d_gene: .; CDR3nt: TGTGCCAGCTCACCGAGCCCCCAAGAGACCCAGTACTTC; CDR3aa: CASSPSPQETQYF
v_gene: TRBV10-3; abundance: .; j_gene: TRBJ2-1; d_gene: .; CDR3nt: TGTGCCATCTTAGCTAGCGCGGGTAATGAGCAGTTCTTC; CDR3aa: CAILASAGNEQFF
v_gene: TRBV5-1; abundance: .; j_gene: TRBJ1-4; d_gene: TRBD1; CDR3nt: TGCGCCAGCAGCTTGGCCCCGCAGGGGGCTACTAATGAAAAACTGTTTTTT; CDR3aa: CASSLAPQGATNEKLFF
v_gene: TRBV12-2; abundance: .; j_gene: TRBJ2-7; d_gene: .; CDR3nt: TGTGCAAGTCGCTTACGACAGGTTAAGCGGGACGAGCAGTACTTC; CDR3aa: CASRLRQVKRDEQYF
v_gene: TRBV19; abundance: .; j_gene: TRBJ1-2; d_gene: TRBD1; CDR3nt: TGTGCCAGTTCCGAGGACAGGGGCTACTATGGCTACACCTTC; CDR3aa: CASSEDRGYYGYTF
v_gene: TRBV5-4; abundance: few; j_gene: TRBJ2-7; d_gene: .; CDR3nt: TGTGCCAGCAGCCCCGGGACTGGGGAGCAGTACTTC; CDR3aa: CASSPGTGEQYF
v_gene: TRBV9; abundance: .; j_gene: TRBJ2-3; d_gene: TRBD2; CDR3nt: TGTGCCAGCAGCCCTTCGGGACTAGCGGGAGTAAGAGATACGCAGTATTTT; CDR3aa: CASSPSGLAGVRDTQYF
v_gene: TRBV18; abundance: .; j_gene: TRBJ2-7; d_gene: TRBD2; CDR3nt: TGTGCCAGCTCACCACCGGGACTAGCCTCATCTTCCTACGAGCAGTACTTC; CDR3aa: CASSPPGLASSSYEQYF
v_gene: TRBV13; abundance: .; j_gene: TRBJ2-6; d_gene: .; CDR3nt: TGTGCCAGCAGCTTGGAAGGTGCCAACGTCCTGACTTTC; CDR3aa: CASSLEGANVLTF
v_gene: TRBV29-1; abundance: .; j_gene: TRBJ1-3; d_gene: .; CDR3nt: TGCAGCGTTGACAGTCCCGGGACAGGAAACACCATATATTTT; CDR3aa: CSVDSPGTGNTIYF
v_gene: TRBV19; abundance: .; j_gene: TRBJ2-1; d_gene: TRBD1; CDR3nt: TGTGCCAGTAGTACAACATACAGGGGAAATGAGCAGTTCTTC; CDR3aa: CASSTTYRGNEQFF
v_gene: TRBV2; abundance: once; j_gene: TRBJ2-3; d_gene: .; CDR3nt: TGTGCCAGCGAATGGGCTAGCACAGATACGCAGTATTTT; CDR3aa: CASEWASTDTQYF
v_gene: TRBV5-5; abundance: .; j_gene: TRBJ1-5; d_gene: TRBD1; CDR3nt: TGTGCCAGCAGCTTACAAGTCGGACAGGGGATGCTGCCCCAGCATTTT; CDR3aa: CASSLQVGQGMLPQHF
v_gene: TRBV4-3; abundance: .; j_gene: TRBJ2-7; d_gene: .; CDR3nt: TGCGCCAGCAGCCAAGACGGGAGAAGAAACGAGCAGTACTTC; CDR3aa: CASSQDGRRNEQYF
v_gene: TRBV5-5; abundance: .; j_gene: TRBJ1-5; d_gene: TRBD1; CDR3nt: TGTGCCAGCAGCACCTCGACAGGGAGGAGCAATCAGCCCCAGCATTTT; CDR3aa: CASSTSTGRSNQPQHF
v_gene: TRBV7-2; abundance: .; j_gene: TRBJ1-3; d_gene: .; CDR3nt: TGTGCCAGCAGCTTATTGGGCGGAAACACCATATATTTT; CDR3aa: CASSLLGGNTIYF
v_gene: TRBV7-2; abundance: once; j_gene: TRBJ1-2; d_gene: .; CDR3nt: TGTGCCAGCAGCTTAGGAGGCCAGTGGGGCTACACCTTC; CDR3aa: CASSLGGQWGYTF
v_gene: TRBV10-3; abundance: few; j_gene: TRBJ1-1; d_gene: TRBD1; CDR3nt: TGTGCCATCAGTGAAGGACAGGGGAATTCTTTCTTT; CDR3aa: CAISEGQGNSFF
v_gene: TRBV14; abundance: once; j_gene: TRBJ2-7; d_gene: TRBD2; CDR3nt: TGTGCCAGCAGCCAACTAGCGGCGGGTTGGGACGAGCAGTACTTC; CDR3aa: CASSQLAAGWDEQYF
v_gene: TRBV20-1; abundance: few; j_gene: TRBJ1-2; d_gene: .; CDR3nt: TGCAGTGCTAGGGTAGCTCCTGGGGTGGCCTTC; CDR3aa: CSARVAPGVAF
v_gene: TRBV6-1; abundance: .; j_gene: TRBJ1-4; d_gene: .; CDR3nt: TGTGCCAGCACCACGGGCCTCCCGAAGGGTGAAAAACTGTTTTTT; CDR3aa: CASTTGLPKGEKLFF
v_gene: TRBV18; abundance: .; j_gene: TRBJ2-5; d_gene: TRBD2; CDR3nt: TGTGCCAGCTCACCGGGACTAGCGGGAATGGGGCCAGAGACCCAGTACTTC; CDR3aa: CASSPGLAGMGPETQYF
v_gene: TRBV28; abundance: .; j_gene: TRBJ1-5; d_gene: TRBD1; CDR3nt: TGTGCCAGCACAGGGGGCGGGAGCAATCAGCCCCAGCATTTT; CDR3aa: CASTGGGSNQPQHF
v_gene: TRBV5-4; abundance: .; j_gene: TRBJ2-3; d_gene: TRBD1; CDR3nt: TGTGCCAGCAGCCAAGGACAGGGGGCCGAAGATACGCAGTATTTT; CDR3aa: CASSQGQGAEDTQYF
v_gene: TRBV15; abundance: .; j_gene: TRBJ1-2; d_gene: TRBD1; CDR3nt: TGTGCCACCAGCAGAGACGGGACAGGCCCTAACTATGGCTACACCTTC; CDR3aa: CATSRDGTGPNYGYTF
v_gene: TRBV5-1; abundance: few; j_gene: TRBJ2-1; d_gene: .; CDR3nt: TGCGCCAGCAGCTTGGCCGGCGGGAACTCCTACAATGAGCAGTTCTTC; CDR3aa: CASSLAGGNSYNEQFF
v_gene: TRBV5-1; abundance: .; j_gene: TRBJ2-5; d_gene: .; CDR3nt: TGCGCCAGCAGTGTACAAGAGACCCAGTACTTC; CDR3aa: CASSVQETQYF
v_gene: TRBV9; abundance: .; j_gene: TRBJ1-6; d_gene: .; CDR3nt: TGTGCCAGCAGCCCAGACATGGTGAATTCACCCCTCCACTTT; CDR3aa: CASSPDMVNSPLHF